This T cell receptor (beta chain) was identified during a study of T cells in Graves' hyperthyroidism and ophthalmopathy (dated by TCRdb to the late 2010s). Context from the whole study: Peripheral blood was sampled at the time of initial diagnosis, prior to any treatment. TCR V-J signatures able to tell the groups apart were searched for in a discovery cohort of 90 to 100 patients, of whom 43 had Graves' ophthalmopathy and about 60 had stable Graves' hyperthyroidism. Prospective prediction of ophthalmopathy was tested in an independent validation cohort of 18 to 20 hyperthyroidism patients and around 16 patients who later progressed to ophthalmopathy. The 90 or so discovery patients were randomly split 7:3 into training and test sets. Thyroid tissue and blood T-cell repertoires from six or seven Graves' hyperthyroidism patients were also compared in the study. Following sampling, methimazole starting at 30 mg daily was given to hyperthyroidism patients, and high-dose intravenous methylprednisolone was given to ophthalmopathy patients. The paper reports TCR Vbeta CDR3 sequencing of approximately 140 peripheral blood samples: 40 or so ophthalmopathy, over 70 hyperthyroidism and approximately 17 progressor patients.

The TCR beta CDR3 regions were amplified from RNA transcripts. The TCR CDR3 was subjected to a first round of RT-PCR using the HTBI primer set and the Qiagen OneStep RT-PCR kit. The libraries were constructed in a second round of multiplex PCR and then size-selected and purified. Sequencing of the libraries was done on an Illumina HiSeq2000 using paired-end 100 bp reads. In the authors' own workflow: SOAPnuke was used to process the raw data, throwing out any read that contained adapters or uncalled bases, had a mean Phred below 15, or lacked an exact constant-primer or identifier match. COPE v1.2.5 was used to merge high-quality paired reads, and clonotypes were defined as unique nucleotide sequences. Clonotypes were aligned to IMGT TRBV, TRBD and TRBJ reference segments using MiTCR v1.1. The analysis included only V-J combinations with a frequency above 0.0001, which together covered 99% to 99.2% of the repertoires. A TCS score was defined as the ratio of F50 (clonal expansion) to E x V (chaos), with BLOSUM62-based TCRdist applied between CDR3 peptides within each V-J. Welch's t-statistics and random forest reduced roughly 500 V-J features to 13, which were used in a naive Bayes classifier (R e1071). In-frame beta chains were kept once TCRdb had trimmed the public reads at Q25 with fastp and called clones with MiXCR. Duplicate CDR3 protein sequences are folded into a single record with the most common DNA and genes. V and J calls and clone size were set by TCRdb, not the authors. This sample holds 250,000 to 300,000 distinct CDR3 sequences; roughly 14% were observed only once. The biggest ten clones account for 13% of the sample.

Between the V and J ends, shortened by 3 bases and 1 base respectively, the junction contains 13 bases. Per the germline V gene, KGHSH is the CDR1 and LQKENI is the CDR2. From its cysteine to its phenylalanine, the CDR3 spans 15 amino acids. Only the CDR3 portion is preserved as DNA: 45 bases, with reading frame beginning at the first base. Ten or more counts support this clonotype. The clone's antigen remains unknown. Base qualities are not recorded, but no much larger clone differs from it by a single base. Summary of the overall study and its limitations: Most expanded thyroid clonotypes (frequency above 0.001) were also detected in blood, a finding suggesting that blood repertoires may reflect thyroid immune responses. During validation, the model predicted progression to ophthalmopathy a median of roughly six months ahead of onset, with around 70% sensitivity and 72% to 80% specificity. In cross-validation, a model built on a 13 V-J signature told ophthalmopathy apart from stable hyperthyroidism with approximately 90% sensitivity and approximately 84% specificity, and in testing the same model reached 80%/75%. No statistical method was used to fix the sample size in advance, and group allocation was not hidden from the investigators.

Hyperthyroidism patients were aged 18 to 65 years and newly diagnosed, with disease duration of less than 2 months. Exclusion was applied to patients with uncontrolled infections, other autoimmune diseases, pregnancy or lactation. Diagnoses were based on clinical symptoms, serum thyroxine and TRAb, thyroid ultrasound and orbital computed tomography. For progressor patients, blood was drawn at the first diagnosis of hyperthyroidism, before any ophthalmopathy symptoms had appeared. PBMCs were isolated from 7.5 to 10 ml of fresh peripheral blood by Ficoll-Paque density gradient centrifugation. Progressor patients were first diagnosed with Graves' hyperthyroidism and then developed ophthalmopathy during follow-up. Total RNA was extracted using Trizol reagent, and RNA quality was assessed on an Agilent 2100 Bioanalyzer.

The sample was blood. This TCR was recovered from a woman in her thirties or forties with Graves' hyperthyroidism that later progressed to Graves' ophthalmopathy. Recombination joined TRBV18 with TRBJ2-7, with TRBD1 as a weak D call on 5 bases. The nucleotides are TGTGCCAGCTCACCCCTTCTGACAGTATCCTACGAGCAGTACTTC. The translation is CASSPLLTVSYEQYF.